A single T cell receptor (beta chain) is shown here with its context. What it binds is not known. These data are taken from a study of cytomegalovirus exposure and HLA in healthy donors. This CDR3 is 16 amino acids long. The V and J ends lost 5 bases and 3 bases respectively, with 17 bases between them. Germline CDR1 reads MDHEN; CDR2 reads SYDVKM. 13 Jbeta primers and 60 Vbeta primers were used for the PCR. Profiling relied on immunoSEQ multiplex PCR, and the TCRdb table lists in-frame clones only, not all of them. The sample comprises about 170,000 clones, approximately 78% of which are singletons, and about 0.8% rests with the top ten. Study-level points and caveats: A later analysis found TCR association rates differed by HLA locus, highest for DRB1 and lowest for HLA-C. The study put 150 to 200 TCR beta chains on its list as cytomegalovirus-associated. Most of the TCR beta V segments (in an earlier analysis) were productive either about 90% or about 30% of the time.

This chain uses TRBV28 with TRBJ1-5; D is unclear. Sequencing was carried out using PBMCs. The TCR was taken from a woman younger than 30 in good health and CMV-seronegative. The CDR3 loop reads CASSPPPDGLNQPQHF. The CDR3 DNA follows: TGTGCCAGCAGTCCCCCCCCGGACGGACTCAATCAGCCCCAGCATTTT. The variable domain in full, with the rest retrieved from reference TRBV28 and TRBJ1-5, is DVKVTQSSRYLVKRTGEKVFLECVQDMDHENMFWYRQDPGLGLRLIYFSYDVKMKEKGDIPEGYSVSREKKERFSLILESASTNQTSMYLCASSPPPDGLNQPQHFGDGTRLSIL.